This T cell receptor (beta chain) was observed in a study of blood T cell repertoires in COVID-19. Study summary: There were acute and convalescent COVID-19 samples, and they came from the United States, Italy and Spain.

Authors' analysis steps: From reference gene primer amplification, estimates of nucleated cell counts were derived. Produced via immunoSEQ multiplex PCR; TCRdb's table is partial and in-frame only. V and J calls and clone size are those listed in that table; D and trimming were worked out from the DNA. The table records 260,000 or so clones, around 86% of them present only once. V lost 0 bases and J lost 6, with 11 bases in between. The germline gives CDR1 SQVTM, CDR2 ANQGSEA. CDR3 length: 14 amino acids. Recovered status in Cohort 3 required two negative PCRs, clearance, or symptom resolution. The source of this sequence is a man between 18 and 35 years old who had recovered from COVID-19. Source material: PBMCs or T cells enriched from blood (not recorded which). The chain combines TRBV29-1 with TRBJ2-2; D ambiguous. DNA of the CDR3: TGCAGCGTTGAAGATCAAGGTAGCCCCGGGGAGCTGTTTTTT. Translating it yields CSVEDQGSPGELFF.